Here is one T cell receptor (beta chain) with its context. Its antigen is still unknown. Per-nucleotide qualities are absent, and no much larger clonotype sits a single base away. The CDR3 has 13 amino acids, counting the end cysteine and phenylalanine. Only the CDR3 part of the read is kept: 39 bases, read in frame from the first base. Relative to germline, V is missing 4 bases and J is missing 13 bases, with 13 bases of the junction outside any gene match. Reading the germline V gene (reference sequence) gives CDR1 MNHEY and CDR2 SMNVEV. Library preparation used the immunoSEQ multiplex PCR assay. A mixture of 60 forward primers for TCR Vbeta segments and 13 reverse primers for TCR Jbeta segments was used in the multiplex PCR. The CDR3 region of rearranged TCR beta genes was amplified from genomic DNA with a multiplex PCR assay. The Illumina HiSeq System was used to sequence the amplified TCR beta libraries as 87-base-pair reads. On the authors' methods: Across the roughly 700 repertoires, a later analysis counted 80 million or so unique TCR beta chains, 9.5 million to 13 million of which were shared by at least two donors. Raw reads were error-corrected and collapsed into unique sequences by a nearest-neighbor algorithm in which closely related sequences were merged to remove PCR and sequencing errors. V, D and J gene segments were assigned by aligning CDR3 sequences to IMGT reference sequences. For a sequence to be retained, a match of at least six nucleotides to both a V gene segment and a J gene segment was required. A rearrangement counted as productive if the CDR3 had no stop codons and remained in frame with V and J, and every other rearrangement counted as non-productive. Following IMGT convention, CDR3 was defined as the stretch from the second conserved V-encoded cysteine to the conserved J-encoded phenylalanine. In an earlier analysis of some 550 of the donors, sequences lacking an unambiguous match to a single V gene segment were excluded. In an earlier analysis of almost 600 of the donors, a V segment was called functional when productive rearrangements were above 56.7%, and segregating when the standard deviation between donors exceeded 5%. A statistical classification framework was developed to diagnose cytomegalovirus status using the catalog of TCR beta chain sequences. A later analysis assigned V and J genes by comparing TCR nucleotide sequences with IMGT/GENE-DB human TR gene sequences. In a later analysis, CDR3 sequences and most-parsimonious VDJ recombination scenarios were assigned using the TCRdist pipeline. A later analysis defined each TCR beta chain by its CDR3 amino acid sequence plus V-gene family, and excluded reads lacking a unique V-gene family. To address suspected cross-contamination and a sequencing artifact, a later analysis removed a few hundred highly shared, low-generation-probability nucleotide sequences. In a later analysis, a clonal expansion index was calculated for each public chain from normalized within-repertoire ranks of inferred template counts. In a later analysis, generation probabilities were computed using a VDJ recombination model fitted to out-of-frame rearrangements, and the results were checked against IGoR. Hypergeometric tests were used in a later analysis to score TCR-TCR, TCR-HLA and TCR-CMV co-occurrence, with a repertoire-size bias correction applied to the TCR pairs. To estimate false discovery rates, a later analysis permuted the HLA or CMV assignments 20 times. In a later analysis, co-occurring TCRs were grouped with DBSCAN, and TCRdist sequence similarity was added when clustering was performed within HLA-allele-positive subsets. For co-occurrence clustering, repertoires with fewer than 30,000 or more than 120,000 public chains were excluded, along with roughly 5 repertoires with anomalous nucleotide sharing. TCRdb took over this immuneACCESS table, retaining in-frame rearrangements with V and J assigned. Such tables are incomplete; in checked studies, under half of the missing clones stem from an unresolved V gene, and the remainder is unexplained. V and J calls and clone size come straight from that table; D and trimming were deduced from the DNA. This sample has around 150,000 clones in its table, and about 74% of those were observed once. The ten top clones hold 2% to 2.5% of the sample.

The data were obtained in a study of cytomegalovirus exposure and HLA in healthy donors (dated by TCRdb to the late 2010s). About the investigation overall: According to an earlier analysis of around 600 of the donors, about 170 million T cells yielded 90 million to 130 million unique TCR beta sequences and approximately 300 Gb of sequence data. An early release covering just under 650 HLA-typed donors comprised about 290 gigabases of sequencing data and approximately 80 million unique TCR sequences. The genetic ancestry cluster associated with self-reported Caucasian donors included 81% of the approximately 400 genotyped donors. The aim of the study was to test whether cataloging public T cell receptors could identify signatures of past pathogen exposure. Using immunosequencing, the study profiled T cell repertoires from 550 to 750 subjects and related those repertoires to cytomegalovirus serostatus. A separate validation cohort of 100 to 150 different subjects was used in addition to the approximately 670-subject first cohort. The study combined high-throughput TCR immunosequencing, statistical association of individual TCRs with disease status, and machine learning to predict cytomegalovirus infection status. To study patterns of TCR occurrence, a later analysis re-analyzed previously published TCR beta repertoires from 600 to 750 donors and added high-resolution HLA genotyping. In the later analysis, no new phenotypic data were used to find candidate immune exposures; instead, reliance was placed on TCR beta sequences and their occurrence across donors. An earlier analysis of roughly 580 of the donors used high-throughput TCR beta sequencing to judge whether each TCR beta V gene segment behaved as functional or pseudogenic. Donor age, sex, ethnicity and CMV serostatus were collected together with the repertoire data. Genome-wide SNP genotypes for about 65% of the roughly 670 donors were used in a later genetic analysis, which treated that subset as a discovery cohort. Every discovery cohort repertoire had been produced on one sequencing platform. Class I and class II HLA loci were covered by the typing at four-digit resolution. Typing coverage varied by locus: roughly 620-640 donors for A, B, C, DRB1 and DQB1; 522 for DQA1; over 600 for DPA1; roughly 450 for DPB1. About 5 DR-DQ haplotypes were handled as single units for association and clustering, since linkage in the cohort was strong. Across around 400 genotyped donors of the cohort, an average of about 200,000 unique TCR beta nucleotide sequences per donor were sequenced, and roughly 18% of those sequences were non-productive. Points the paper makes about the study in general: The earlier analysis of nearly 600 of the donors excluded about 16 rarely observed V segments, including chromosome 9 orphons, because counts were too low. This cohort had only TCR beta chains sequenced, and the lack of alpha or paired-chain data limited which features could be detected. Three of the identified cytomegalovirus-associated TCR beta chains were confirmed in vitro to be specific for cytomegalovirus antigens. In the study, approximately 160 TCR beta chains were listed as associated with cytomegalovirus. Because some donors lacked HLA typing at each locus, the association tests relied only on the typed subset. A later analysis associated about 17,000 TCR beta sequences with specific HLA alleles at a false discovery rate of 0.05. Several of the top co-occurrence clusters appeared to be linked to parvovirus B19, influenza, CMV and Epstein-Barr virus, according to a later analysis. Roughly uniform sequencing depth across donors was assumed in presence/absence analyses, although this assumption may not hold. In a later genetic analysis, fewer N-insertions in productive TCRs were reported among donors in an Asian-associated ancestry cluster than the 666-donor mean. A later genetic analysis associated a missense DCLRE1C variant with V-gene and J-gene trimming of TCR beta chains, and an independent cohort replicated the association. When HLA alleles, especially DR and DQ, strongly co-occurred, TCR associations were difficult to assign to individual alleles. According to a later analysis, most CMV-associated TCR beta chains appeared to be HLA-restricted, and the HLA associations seemed to be driven largely by CMV exposure. A further reported finding was that TCR beta sequences accurately predicted the HLA-A and HLA-B alleles for most subjects in the first cohort. Some IMGT-functional V segments, including TRBV6-2 and TRBV6-3, could not be distinguished by the 87-base-pair reads and were therefore excluded. A group of highly shared sequence variants was considered likely to be a technical artifact of the sequencing pipeline. An earlier analysis of around 600 of the donors showed that most TCR beta V segments appeared in productive rearrangements either about 87% or about 30% of the time, which broadly matched IMGT annotations. The authors suggested that the approach could potentially be extended to other disease states and immunological phenotypes. Correlated functional status among segregating V segments might reflect linkage disequilibrium, but an unknown experimental factor could not be ruled out. In a later analysis, the rate of TCR association differed among HLA loci, with DRB1 alleles having the most associated TCRs and HLA-C alleles having the fewest. Most TCR sequences were observed very rarely across donors, whereas some public TCRs were present in many individuals. Cytomegalovirus status was reported to be diagnosed by the classifier with high specificity and sensitivity in both the original and validation cohorts. In a later analysis, HLA-associated TCR beta chains showed more clonal expansion and lower generation probabilities than non-associated chains that were equally common. The only immune exposure information available for the cohort was CMV serostatus.

The cohort consisted of hundreds of healthy bone marrow donors. At the time of sampling, all cohort members were nominally healthy, though unrecorded immune exposures were likely present. The donor tested CMV seronegative, placing the donor among the 350 to 400 seronegative members of the cohort. A peripheral blood sample was provided by each donor, and peripheral blood mononuclear cells were used for TCR beta sequencing. The Qiagen DNeasy Blood Extraction Kit was used to extract genomic DNA from the blood cell samples. Material: PBMCs. The chain is assembled from TRBV27 and TRBJ2-7, with TRBD1 matching 7 junction bases. This TCR derives from a man aged 25-45 years in good health and CMV-seronegative. CDR3 sequence: CASSSSPGQGVYF. The DNA is as follows: TGTGCCAGCAGTTCATCCCCTGGCCAGGGGGTTTACTTC.